A selection of T cell receptor beta chains follows, all from one sample in a study of cytomegalovirus exposure and HLA in healthy donors. This table comes from immunoSEQ multiplex PCR, and its TCRdb copy is limited to in-frame clones, with some not included. The top ten clones hold approximately 4.3% of a sample with more than 95,000 clones, 73% of them seen once. Input material: PBMCs. Receptor source: a man aged 60 to 69 in good health and CMV-seropositive. Both conserved end residues are part of each CDR3. Each record gives: J gene, V gene, CDR3 protein.

>TRBJ2-5|TRBV30
CAWSSGIAGPQETQYF
>TRBJ2-3|TRBV29-1
CSVDRGWADTQYF
>TRBJ1-1|TRBV19
CASSNSLNTEAFF
>TRBJ2-2|TRBV7-2
CASSRTGLNTGELFF
>TRBJ1-2|TRBV2
CASGGGYGYTF
>TRBJ2-3|TRBV9
CASSDSGGMPDTQYF
>TRBJ2-6|TRBV30
CAANSFSGANVLTF
>TRBJ2-3|TRBV18
CASSPPFPSGHSTDTQYF
>TRBJ2-6|TRBV5-6
CASRGVAGGAGANVLTF
>TRBJ1-1|TRBV27
CASSAWTGNTEAFF
>TRBJ1-2|TRBV27
CASSRRGLGGYTF
>TRBJ2-6|TRBV19
CASSIVSWAGANVLTF
>TRBJ2-5|TRBV11-2
CASSLGRGVVQETQYF
>TRBJ2-3|TRBV10-3
CAISEFQRLQGTDTQYF
>TRBJ2-3|TRBV19
CASSSYRGDTQYF
>TRBJ1-2|TRBV28
CASGDWTGYGYTF
>TRBJ2-5|TRBV5-1
CASRLSSGEGETQYF
>TRBJ1-3|TRBV29-1
CSVESALSGNTIYF
>TRBJ2-1|TRBV19
CASSSGKGQVLNEQFF
>TRBJ1-2|TRBV19
CASSSGVTGFGGYTF
>TRBJ1-1|TRBV5-1
CASSLGTSGRTEAFF
>TRBJ1-3|TRBV7-9
CASSRGTGNTIYF
>TRBJ1-4|TRBV7-9
CASSWDRPPANEKLFF
>TRBJ2-5|TRBV7-9
CASRRGQDQETQYF
>TRBJ2-3|TRBV28
CASSLVGGTGTDTQYF
>TRBJ2-5|TRBV2
CASGRLAPETQYF
>TRBJ1-6|TRBV5-4
CASSLRTGSNSPLHF
>TRBJ2-7|TRBV6-1
CASSEAVRARQYF
>TRBJ1-2|TRBV18
CASSPTRESSYTF
>TRBJ1-2|TRBV28
CASSLAPGQILYGYTF
>TRBJ2-6|TRBV5-1
CASSFGDSGANVLTF
>TRBJ1-4|TRBV6-1
CASSVQGVGEKLFF
>TRBJ1-1|TRBV10-3
CAIRRQGENTEAFF
>TRBJ1-1|TRBV5-4
CASSLERSTEAFF
>TRBJ1-5|TRBV7-3
CASSLDTDNQPQHF
>TRBJ2-3|TRBV6-1
CASSPGLHTQYF
>TRBJ2-3|TRBV29-1
CSVPVSGGIDTQYF
>TRBJ1-3|TRBV28
CASSSQIFQGYAGNTIYF
>TRBJ2-2|TRBV10-3
CAISESFGGANTGELFF
>TRBJ1-5|TRBV10-3
CAISDPGTASNQPQHF
>TRBJ2-3|TRBV2
CASSPGTSVTDTQYF
>TRBJ2-7|TRBV4-1
CASSPGGRYEQYF
>TRBJ2-3|TRBV7-2
CASSPAPGQGKDTQYF
>TRBJ1-5|TRBV4-1
CASSQELPVYPQHF
>TRBJ1-5|TRBV27
CASSPFTGNQPQHF
>TRBJ1-5|TRBV19
CASSTRYSNQPQHF
>TRBJ2-7|TRBV7-8
CASSLVRSTQISGYEQYF